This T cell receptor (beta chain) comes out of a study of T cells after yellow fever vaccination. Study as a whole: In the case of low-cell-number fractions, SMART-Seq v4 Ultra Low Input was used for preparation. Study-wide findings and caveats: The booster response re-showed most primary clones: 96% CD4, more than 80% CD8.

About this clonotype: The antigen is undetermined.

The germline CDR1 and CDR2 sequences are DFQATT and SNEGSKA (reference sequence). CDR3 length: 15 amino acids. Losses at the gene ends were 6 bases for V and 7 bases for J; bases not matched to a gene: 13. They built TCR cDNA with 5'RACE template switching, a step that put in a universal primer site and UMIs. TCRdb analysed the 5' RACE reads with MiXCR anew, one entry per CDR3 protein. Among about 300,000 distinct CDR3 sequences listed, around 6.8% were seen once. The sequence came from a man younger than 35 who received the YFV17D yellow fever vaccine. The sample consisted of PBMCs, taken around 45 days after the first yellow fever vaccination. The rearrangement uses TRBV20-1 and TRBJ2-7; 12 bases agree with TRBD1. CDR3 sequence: CSAPRDRGPSGEQYF. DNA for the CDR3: TGCAGTGCCCCACGGGACAGGGGGCCTTCGGGGGAGCAGTACTTC.